This T cell receptor beta chain was sequenced during a study of shared clonotypes between healthy human individuals. The CDR3 length is 17 residues. Donors, without exception, were Caucasian adults residing in Nashville, Tennessee. Study-wide results and limits: Non-shared clonotypes had lower generation probabilities than those shared by all four donors. The study sampled only blood, and tissue repertoires likely differ.

Sorted-subset replicate PCRs used roughly 180 ng DNA, approximately 33,000 T cell genomes. Only in-frame clones appear in the TCRdb table, and some are missing; sequencing was by immunoSEQ multiplex PCR. The table has some 2,500,000 clones, under 95% seen once. As for this clone: Its antigen is unidentified.

This chain links TRBV21-1 with TRBJ1-2; TRBD1, the table's D call, lacks a check against the DNA. TRBV21-1 is a recognized pseudogene. This TCR was recovered from a young man in good health. Some clones in this sample may be carry-over from other donors' samples. The source material was naive CD4+ T cells from PBMCs. Subset denoted: CD45RA+ positively selected. The CDR3 sequence: CASSKASGQGASNGYTF. The CDR3 nucleotides are TGTGCCAGCAGCAAAGCTTCCGGACAGGGGGCCTCGAATGGCTACACCTTC.